One sample yielded the 21 T cell receptor beta chains listed below, sequenced in a study of cytomegalovirus exposure and HLA in healthy donors. It was with 60 Vbeta and 13 Jbeta primers that the PCR ran. Using immunoSEQ multiplex PCR, the repertoire was profiled, and TCRdb retains in-frame clones only, with some absent. The repertoire holds 130,000 or so clones, with about 8% as singletons. Sequencing was performed on PBMCs. Receptors were obtained from a woman in her forties in good health and CMV-seropositive.

The chain employs TRBV2 and TRBJ2-1, with 7 bases lining up with TRBD1. From germline, CDR1 is SNHLY and CDR2 FYNNEI. The V segment lost 4 bases and the J segment 9 bases; nucleotides outside the gene matches: 9. The CDR3 spans 14 residues. Here the CDR3 reads CASSVGPGGSEQFF. The CDR3 coding sequence is TGTGCCAGCAGTGTTGGCCCAGGGGGTAGTGAGCAGTTCTTC.

The sample holds a few counts of this clone. The rearrangement uses TRBV10-3 and TRBJ2-2; D is unclear. Germline-derived CDR1 and CDR2 are ENHRY and SYGVKD. The CDR3 contains 13 residues. V was pared by 2 bases and J by 7 bases, with 8 bases between. In DNA, the CDR3 is TGTGCCATCAGTGAGCCCGCCGGCGGGGAGCTGTTTTTT. Amino acid sequence: CAISEPAGGELFF.

This chain links TRBV7-7 with TRBJ2-7; 10 bases map to TRBD1. The germline CDR1 and CDR2 sequences are SSHAT and FNYEAQ (reference sequence). The CDR3 has 14 amino acids. V dropped 5 bases and J dropped 2; count of bases not matched to a gene: 3. The CDR3 region has the DNA TGTGCCAGCAGCCCCGGACAGGGGGCCTACGAGCAGTACTTC. Protein product: CASSPGQGAYEQYF. Filled out from reference TRBV7-7 and TRBJ2-7, the complete variable domain reads GAGVSQSPRYKVTKRGQDVTLRCDPISSHATLYWYQQALGQGPEFLTYFNYEAQPDKSGLPSDRFSAERPEGSISTLTIQRTEQRDSAMYRCASSPGQGAYEQYFGPGTRLTVT.

The chain joins TRBV18 to TRBJ2-2; D perhaps matches TRBD1 (6 bases). Between the trimmed V and J ends, which lost 2 bases and 1 base, there was a span of 8 bases. The V gene's germline CDR1 is KGHSH and CDR2 LQKENI. The CDR3 spans 15 residues. The CDR3 protein is CASSPTQGNTGELFF. CDR3 DNA: TGTGCCAGCTCACCAACACAGGGGAACACCGGGGAGCTGTTTTTT.

This clone was recorded a few times. Its ends do not fully match the called genes, so a read error is possible. The J gene is TRBJ2-5, the V gene TRBV29-1, with TRBD1 as a possible D gene (5 bases). This CDR3 is 11 amino acids long. From germline, CDR1 is SQVTM and CDR2 ANQGSEA. For the CDR3, the DNA is TGCAGCGTTGAGTCAGGGAAGCGTATTAACTTC. The encoded protein is CSVESGKRINF.

Worth noting for this clone: Other DNA variants within this sample encode the same CDR3. The V and J genes are TRBV7-9 and TRBJ2-7; TRBD1 aligns across 8 bases. CDR1 SEHNR and CDR2 FQNEAQ come from the germline V gene (reference sequence). This CDR3 contains 17 residues. J lost 7 bases, V lost 3 bases, and 17 bases had no gene match. The CDR3 DNA reads as TGTGCCAGCAGCTTGGGGGGTCCCGGGACAGGTTCTGGAGAGCAGTACTTC. Residues: CASSLGGPGTGSGEQYF.

The chain recombines TRBV19 with TRBJ1-5, with no clear D. Between the trimmed V and J ends, which lost 5 bases and 4 bases, there was a span of 9 bases. The CDR3 runs 13 residues. Germline CDR1 and CDR2: LNHDA and SQIVND (reference sequence). The CDR3 DNA reads as TGTGCCAGTAGTCCGGGTCGAAATCAGCCCCAGCATTTT. It specifies CASSPGRNQPQHF.

This clone was detected a few times. This sequence joins TRBV28 and TRBJ2-3; 11 bases are shared with TRBD1. The J segment lost 5 bases and the V segment lost 2 bases, leaving 9 bases of the junction unmatched. Germline CDR1 MDHEN, CDR2 SYDVKM. This CDR3 spans 17 amino acids. The CDR3: CASSLRTGTGGIDTQYF. The CDR3 coding sequence is TGTGCCAGCAGTTTAAGAACCGGGACAGGGGGAATAGATACGCAGTATTTT.

V and J are TRBV2 and TRBJ2-7; TRBD2 matches at 9 bases. With 10 bases clipped from V and 7 bases from J, the junction kept 14 bases outside the gene matches. In germline, CDR1 is SNHLY, CDR2 FYNNEI. CDR3 length: 14 residues. The CDR3 DNA sequence: TGTGCCACCCAAAGGGCGGGGGGGCCTAGGGAGCAGTACTTC. It translates to CATQRAGGPREQYF.

This chain links TRBV5-1 with TRBJ2-2; 7 nucleotides match TRBD1. Germline-derived CDR1 and CDR2 are SGHRS and YFSETQ. Germline trimming cut 2 bases from V and 5 bases from J; bases unmatched to any gene: 6. The CDR3 contains 15 residues. CDR3 DNA: TGCGCCAGCAGCTTAAACAGGGGTAGTACCGGGGAGCTGTTTTTT. This translates into CASSLNRGSTGELFF.

The CDR3 DNA reads TGTGCCAGCAGCTACCGACTAGCATCGTACGAGCAGTACTTC. Translated, it gives CASSYRLASYEQYF. The rearrangement joins TRBV9 to TRBJ2-7; 7 positions agree with TRBD2. Germline CDR1 reads SGDLS; CDR2 reads YYNGEE. This CDR3 region has 14 residues. V lost 4 bases and J lost 4; bases outside the gene matches: 8.

This clone has only a few counts. The rearrangement uses TRBV18 and TRBJ1-2, with no clear D. V was cut by 3 bases and J by 4 bases, with 21 bases left in between. The CDR3 contains 17 residues. CDR1 is KGHSH and CDR2 is LQKENI in the germline V gene. The CDR3 reads CASSPGLNPTETYGYTF. CDR3 nucleotide sequence: TGTGCCAGCTCACCCGGACTTAATCCGACTGAGACCTATGGCTACACCTTC.

The chain couples TRBV18 to TRBJ2-1; the D is unclear. Trimming left V 3 bases short and J 7 bases short, with 16 bases between. CDR1 is KGHSH and CDR2 is LQKENI in the germline V gene. This CDR3 comprises 15 residues. The CDR3 spells CASSPGVPTRNEQFF. In DNA form, the CDR3 reads TGTGCCAGCTCACCTGGAGTACCAACGAGGAATGAGCAGTTCTTC.

This clone was seen a handful of times. In DNA, the CDR3 is TGCGCCAGCAGCTTTGACAGTCAATGGAACACTGAAGCTTTCTTT. It codes for CASSFDSQWNTEAFF. The chain carries TRBV5-1 and TRBJ1-1; tentative D call: TRBD1 (5 bases). The CDR3 loop spans 15 amino acids. With 2 bases removed from V and 1 base from J, the gap between germline ends came to 12 bases. CDR1 is SGHRS, CDR2 YFSETQ, per germline. The full variable domain, in which reference TRBV5-1 and TRBJ1-1 provide the parts outside the CDR3, is KAGVTQTPRYLIKTRGQQVTLSCSPISGHRSVSWYQQTPGQGLQFLFEYFSETQRNKGNFPGRFSGRQFSNSRSEMNVSTLELGDSALYLCASSFDSQWNTEAFFGQGTRLTVV.

This clone was counted between two and nine times. The genes are TRBV7-2 and TRBJ1-4, with a tentative D call TRBD1 (6 bases). There are 17 residues in the CDR3. Germline V CDR1 and CDR2: SGHTA, FQGNSA. Trimming removed 1 base from V and 8 bases from J, with 20 bases in between. The CDR3 spells CASSLGAGVDGIEKLFF. DNA of the CDR3: TGTGCCAGCAGCTTAGGGGCAGGGGTAGATGGGATAGAAAAACTGTTTTTT.

This clone was detected a few times. V gene TRBV6-4 combines with J gene TRBJ2-3; 8 positions agree with TRBD1. CDR3 size: 16 residues. With V trimmed by 0 bases and J by 2 bases, 4 bases remained unmatched. Looked up from germline, CDR1 is MRHNA and CDR2 is SNTAGT. DNA for the CDR3: TGTGCCAGCAGTGACTCGGACAGGGCCCACACAGATACGCAGTATTTT. It translates to CASSDSDRAHTDTQYF.

This rearrangement joins TRBV7-9 to TRBJ1-1; 7 bases align to TRBD1. Per germline, CDR1 SEHNR and CDR2 FQNEAQ (reference sequence). V was clipped by 5 bases and J by 7 bases; unmatched bases: 13. This CDR3 comprises 15 residues. CDR3 amino acids: CASSPRTGSGVEAFF. CDR3 coding DNA: TGTGCCAGCAGCCCGAGGACAGGAAGTGGAGTTGAAGCTTTCTTT. The variable domain in full, with the rest retrieved from reference TRBV7-9 and TRBJ1-1, is DTGVSQNPRHKITKRGQNVTFRCDPISEHNRLYWYRQTLGQGPEFLTYFQNEAQLEKSRLLSDRFSAERPKGSFSTLEIQRTEQGDSAMYLCASSPRTGSGVEAFFGQGTRLTVV.

The chain is built from TRBV27 and TRBJ1-1; maybe TRBD1 (5 bases). In germline, CDR1 is MNHEY, CDR2 SMNVEV (reference sequence). The CDR3 is 13 residues long. V lost 0 bases and J 4 bases, leaving 6 bases between the germline ends. Written as DNA, the CDR3 is TGTGCCAGCAGTTTATCAGGGGTCACTGAAGCTTTCTTT. This encodes CASSLSGVTEAFF.

Only a few counts were recorded for this clone. The J gene is TRBJ2-1, the V gene TRBV4-1; a possible D gene is TRBD1 (6 bases). The CDR3 is made up of 17 amino acids. Between the trimmed V and J ends, which lost 0 bases and 4 bases, there was a span of 16 bases. Looked up from germline, CDR1 is MGHRA and CDR2 is YSYEKL. This CDR3 reads CASSQDGRRGYYNEQFF. The DNA of the CDR3 is TGCGCCAGCAGCCAAGATGGTCGCAGGGGTTATTACAATGAGCAGTTCTTC.

A few counts support this clone. V gene TRBV2 combines with J gene TRBJ1-5; no definite D call. CDR1 and CDR2 from the germline V gene are SNHLY and FYNNEI. The CDR3 totals 14 residues. Trimming shortened V by 6 bases and J by 7 bases, and 16 bases separated the two germline ends. The CDR3 spells CASRPAGSSQPQHF. DNA for the CDR3: TGTGCCAGCAGGCCGGCGGGGTCCTCACAGCCCCAGCATTTT.

The rearrangement links TRBV6-5 to TRBJ2-2; possibly TRBD1 for D (6 bases). Per the germline V gene, CDR1 is MNHEY and CDR2 is SVGAGI. Trimming removed 6 bases at V and 1 base at J, with 12 bases between. This CDR3 has 15 residues. DNA for the CDR3: TGTGCCAGCAGGGAACGACAGGAGAACACCGGGGAGCTGTTTTTT. Translated, it gives CASRERQENTGELFF.